This entry is about one TCR beta chain. The entry originates in a study of blood T cell repertoires in COVID-19. Overall study: Acute and convalescent COVID-19 specimens originated in the United States, Italy and Spain. From T cells, B-cell-depleted T cells, or PBMCs came the material, which was cDNA or gDNA.

Germline CDR1 and CDR2: ENHRY and SYGVKD. CDR3 length: 15 residues. V was clipped by 2 bases and J by 7 bases; unmatched bases: 9. Seattle patients were enrolled while actively infected and followed longitudinally. Original handling: Nucleated cell counts were estimated from reference gene primer amplification. The data were produced by immunoSEQ multiplex PCR, yet TCRdb's version contains in-frame clones alone and is incomplete. That table is the source of V, J and clone size, and D and trimming were worked out from the DNA. In the table there are tens of thousands of clones, roughly four fifths of which are singletons.

The clonotype was recovered from a man in his sixties with COVID-19, enrolled during active disease. The chain couples TRBV10-3 to TRBJ2-7; 9 nucleotides align to TRBD2. Sample: peripheral blood. For the CDR3, the DNA is TGTGCCATCAGTGAGATTAGCGGGAGACTTAAAGAGCAGTACTTC. This sequence encodes CAISEISGRLKEQYF.